A selection of T cell receptor beta chains follows, all from one sample in a study of shared clonotypes between healthy human individuals. Here immunoSEQ multiplex PCR was the method, and the copy in TCRdb shows in-frame clones only, minus some. Here the sample spans 300,000 to 350,000 clones, less than 75% being singletons. Material for sequencing was memory CD4+ T cells sorted from blood. The receptors here all came from a man between 25 and 39 years old in good health. CDR3s include the opening cysteine and the closing phenylalanine or tryptophan. A D gene is named only where the DNA matches it firmly. Where a row states a size, it is once, few, many or the class of an expanded clone; other rows omit it.

-,TRBV5-1,-,TRBJ2-7,CASSLGGFSSYEQYF,TGCGCCAGCAGCTTGGGAGGATTCAGCTCCTACGAGCAGTACTTC
-,TRBV5-4,-,TRBJ2-5,CASSLSGSQETQYF,TGTGCCAGCAGCCTATCGGGCAGCCAGGAGACCCAGTACTTC
-,TRBV9,TRBD1,TRBJ2-1,CASSVQGAGSYNEQFF,TGTGCCAGCAGCGTCCAGGGGGCCGGGTCCTACAATGAGCAGTTCTTC
once,TRBV30,TRBD1,TRBJ2-5,CAWTQGDQETQYF,TGTGCCTGGACCCAGGGGGACCAAGAGACCCAGTACTTC
-,TRBV5-4,-,TRBJ2-1,CASSFRGAQRDSSYNEQFF,TGTGCCAGCAGCTTCAGAGGTGCACAGCGGGACAGCTCCTACAATGAGCAGTTCTTC
few,TRBV10-3,TRBD2,TRBJ2-3,CAITSGRDTQYF,TGTGCCATCACCAGCGGGAGAGATACGCAGTATTTT
-,TRBV14,-,TRBJ1-5,CASSQDDSVYSNQPQHF,TGTGCCAGCAGCCAAGATGACAGTGTTTATAGCAATCAGCCCCAGCATTTT
-,TRBV10-3,TRBD2,TRBJ2-7,CAISALAGAYEQYF,TGTGCCATCAGTGCCCTAGCGGGAGCCTACGAGCAGTACTTC
-,TRBV28,-,TRBJ2-1,CASSTDGGNEQFF,TGTGCCAGCAGTACTGACGGAGGCAATGAGCAGTTCTTC
-,TRBV5-1,-,TRBJ2-7,CASSTQGYEQYF,TGCGCCAGCAGCACTCAGGGCTACGAGCAGTACTTC
-,TRBV18,-,TRBJ1-5,CASSPLGDQPQHF,TGTGCCAGCTCACCATTAGGGGATCAGCCCCAGCATTTT
-,TRBV7-2,TRBD1,TRBJ1-2,CASSSDAQGNYGYTF,TGTGCCAGCAGCTCCGACGCACAGGGGAACTATGGCTACACCTTC
-,TRBV7-2,-,TRBJ2-7,CASSLALYSSYEQYF,TGTGCCAGCAGCTTAGCGCTGTACAGCTCCTACGAGCAGTACTTC
-,TRBV5-1,-,TRBJ2-6,CASSPQRPGANVLTF,TGCGCCAGCAGCCCCCAGCGGCCTGGGGCCAACGTCCTGACTTTC
-,TRBV7-2,-,TRBJ2-3,CASSSRRGPDTQYF,TGTGCCAGCAGCTCGCGCAGGGGCCCAGATACGCAGTATTTT
few,TRBV19,-,TRBJ1-1,CASSILGGGYTEAFF,TGTGCCAGTAGTATACTCGGGGGGGGCTACACTGAAGCTTTCTTT
few,TRBV9,TRBD1,TRBJ2-2,CASSPRTGHTGELFF,TGTGCCAGCAGCCCTAGGACAGGGCACACCGGGGAGCTGTTTTTT
-,TRBV6-4,TRBD2,TRBJ2-1,CASSVRASGRPRSYNEQFF,TGTGCCAGCAGTGTGAGGGCTAGCGGGAGACCGCGATCCTACAATGAGCAGTTCTTC
once,TRBV19,TRBD1,TRBJ2-1,CATRVRTGGSYNEQFF,TGTGCCACCAGGGTACGGACAGGGGGTTCCTACAATGAGCAGTTCTTC
few,TRBV10-3,-,TRBJ1-1,CAIGTRFGEAFF,TGTGCCATCGGAACTAGGTTCGGTGAAGCTTTCTTT
-,TRBV5-5,-,TRBJ2-1,CASSGGLGGEQFF,TGTGCCAGCAGCGGGGGCCTAGGGGGTGAGCAGTTCTTC
-,TRBV6-1,TRBD2,TRBJ2-1,CASSEGSAGKYNEQFF,TGTGCCAGCAGTGAAGGTTCAGCGGGAAAATACAATGAGCAGTTCTTC
many,TRBV7-6,-,TRBJ2-3,CASRKVGADTQYF,TGTGCCAGCCGAAAAGTGGGGGCAGATACGCAGTATTTT
-,TRBV28,-,TRBJ2-3,CASNTDGATDTQYF,TGTGCCAGCAATACGGACGGAGCCACAGATACGCAGTATTTT
-,TRBV4-1,-,TRBJ2-5,CASSRSATKETQYF,TGCGCCAGCAGCCGATCAGCCACCAAGGAGACCCAGTACTTC
-,TRBV11-2,-,TRBJ2-1,CASSLDGGGFYNEQFF,TGTGCCAGCAGCTTAGATGGAGGGGGCTTCTACAATGAGCAGTTCTTC
once,TRBV5-6,-,TRBJ2-3,CASSLTSGVTDTQYF,TGTGCCAGCAGCCTAACGTCCGGGGTCACAGATACGCAGTATTTT
-,TRBV5-6,TRBD1,TRBJ2-5,CASSSSLDRVKRETQYF,TGTGCCAGCAGCTCCTCCCTGGACAGGGTAAAACGAGAGACCCAGTACTTC
once,TRBV10-1,TRBD2,TRBJ2-3,CASSGGLAGGTQYF,TGCGCCAGCAGTGGGGGACTAGCGGGAGGTACGCAGTATTTT
-,TRBV19,-,TRBJ1-1,CASSIFALNTEAFF,TGTGCCAGTAGTATATTTGCCCTGAACACTGAAGCTTTCTTT
-,TRBV6-1,TRBD1,TRBJ2-7,CASRDRFSYEQYF,TGTGCCAGCCGGGACAGGTTCTCCTACGAGCAGTACTTC
-,TRBV20-1,-,TRBJ1-5,CSVPGGGPQHF,TGCAGTGTCCCGGGTGGTGGGCCCCAGCATTTT
few,TRBV10-2,-,TRBJ2-5,CASSEDTQETQYF,TGCGCCAGCAGTGAGGACACTCAAGAGACCCAGTACTTC
-,TRBV7-9,-,TRBJ2-2,CASSPLGSNTGELFF,TGTGCCAGCAGCCCCCTGGGGTCGAACACCGGGGAGCTGTTTTTT
-,TRBV5-1,TRBD1,TRBJ1-2,CASSTGTGGNGGYTF,TGCGCCAGTAGCACCGGGACAGGGGGAAACGGCGGCTACACCTTC
-,TRBV9,-,TRBJ2-5,CASSGSTGLGETQYF,TGTGCCAGCAGCGGAAGCACAGGGTTAGGAGAGACCCAGTACTTC
once,TRBV7-9,-,TRBJ2-2,CASSSRLGTGELFF,TGTGCCAGCAGCAGCCGTCTCGGCACCGGGGAGCTGTTTTTT